The 12 T cell receptor beta chains in this list originate from one sample, sequenced in a study of vaccination and CD4 T cells after COVID-19. Once obtained from cultured CD4+ T cells, the DNA was sequenced using the Oncomine TCR Beta short-read assay. TCRdb re-called the PCR reads with MiXCR, one entry per CDR3 protein. This sample has roughly 17,000 distinct CDR3 sequences; 52% occur once, and the top ten carry roughly 3.5%. Treatment: roughly ten-day PBMC culture with coronavirus spike peptide pools or control peptides (ViraFEST assay). Their antigens remain unidentified. The sequencing used CD4+ T cells from blood, cultured in vitro, collected before SARS-CoV-2 vaccination. These receptors were collected from a human donor who had recovered from COVID-19.

This clonotype has only a few counts. The chain employs TRBV2 and TRBJ2-5, with a possible D match to TRBD1 (5 bases). Germline V CDR1 and CDR2: SNHLY, FYNNEI. This CDR3 has 14 amino acids. Deletions cut 8 bases from V and 2 bases from J, with 15 bases between. The CDR3 loop reads CASSLVRDQETQYF. The DNA for the CDR3 is TGTGCCAGCTCCCTGGTCAGGGATCAAGAGACCCAGTACTTC.

The chain carries TRBV6-5 and TRBJ2-5, with 11 bases fitting TRBD1. Germline lookup yields CDR1 MNHEY and CDR2 SVGAGI. There are 15 residues in the CDR3. The J segment lost 5 bases and the V segment lost 2 bases, leaving 4 bases of the junction unmatched. CDR3 amino acids: CASSYPGQGVETQYF. CDR3 in DNA: TGTGCCAGCAGTTACCCGGGACAGGGGGTGGAGACCCAGTACTTC.

The V call is TRBV6-1, the J call TRBJ2-3; 7 nucleotides align to TRBD1. J gave up 6 bases and V 2 bases, and 8 bases lay outside the gene matches. The CDR3 covers 15 residues. The germline gives CDR1 MNHNS, CDR2 SASEGT. As DNA, the CDR3 is TGTGCCAGCAGTGAACGCCAGGGGGTAAAGGATACGCAGTATTTT. Translated: CASSERQGVKDTQYF.

The genes are TRBV9 and TRBJ2-5, with 11 bases lining up with TRBD2. This CDR3 spans 16 amino acids. CDR1 and CDR2 (germline): SGDLS, YYNGEE. With V trimmed by 4 bases and J by 4 bases, 9 bases remained unmatched. CDR3 residues: CASSILGTSGLETQYF. CDR3 bases: TGTGCCAGCAGCATACTCGGGACTAGCGGTTTAGAGACCCAGTACTTC.

This clonotype was picked up a small number of times. V gene TRBV19 combines with J gene TRBJ1-1, with 7 bases aligning to TRBD1. The CDR3 runs 14 residues. CDR1 is LNHDA, CDR2 SQIVND, per germline (reference sequence). J was trimmed by 5 bases and V by 6 bases; bases with no gene match: 9. CDR3: CASRAGRGRTEAFF. CDR3 sequence (DNA): TGTGCCAGTAGAGCGGGGAGGGGGCGAACTGAAGCTTTCTTT. The variable domain in full, with the rest retrieved from reference TRBV19 and TRBJ1-1, is DGGITQSPKYLFRKEGQNVTLSCEQNLNHDAMYWYRQDPGQGLRLIYYSQIVNDFQKGDIAEGYSVSREKKESFPLTVTSAQKNPTAFYLCASRAGRGRTEAFFGQGTRLTVV.

The V and J genes are TRBV6-2 or TRBV6-3 and TRBJ1-1; D not certain. Germline V gives CDR1 MNHEY, CDR2 SVGEGT. Trimming took 6 bases from V and 1 from J, leaving 18 bases between them. There are 16 residues in the CDR3. In DNA, the CDR3 is TGTGCCAGCAGCTTCTCGGCCTCCCAGCCGAACACTGAAGCTTTCTTT. It yields the protein CASSFSASQPNTEAFF.

This clonotype was seen a few times. The J gene is TRBJ2-1, the V gene TRBV6-1; perhaps TRBD1 as D (6 bases). The germline gives CDR1 MNHNS, CDR2 SASEGT. The CDR3 spans 16 residues. Trimming pared 6 bases from V and 5 bases from J, leaving 20 bases between. The chain's CDR3 is CASRWSWTDFNNEQFF. As DNA, the CDR3 is TGTGCCAGCAGGTGGTCCTGGACAGACTTTAACAATGAGCAGTTCTTC.

This clonotype was seen a handful of times. The rearrangement uses TRBV30 and TRBJ1-2, with 7 positions matching TRBD1. Germline-derived CDR1 and CDR2 are GTSNPN and SVGIG (reference sequence). This CDR3 has 13 amino acids. The V and J ends lost 3 bases and 8 bases, in that order; junction bases with no gene match: 9. The CDR3 DNA follows: TGTGCCTGGAGGCAGACAGGGATTGAGGGCTACACCTTC. Residues: CAWRQTGIEGYTF.

The CDR3 region has the DNA TGTGCCAGCAGCCGGACGGAGTCTGGAAACACCATATATTTT. This encodes CASSRTESGNTIYF. This chain joins TRBV6-1 and TRBJ1-3; D is unresolved. This CDR3 comprises 14 residues. From germline, CDR1 is MNHNS and CDR2 SASEGT. The V and J ends lost 6 bases and 1 base respectively, with 10 bases between them.

This chain uses TRBV6-2 or TRBV6-3 with TRBJ1-1, with unresolved D. The CDR3 has 14 amino acids. The V end was cut by 6 bases, the J end by 2 bases, with 13 bases between. Looked up from germline, CDR1 is MNHEY and CDR2 is SVGEGT. Written as DNA, the CDR3 is TGTGCCAGCAGGATCGCTAGACCAAACACTGAAGCTTTCTTT. Translated, it gives CASRIARPNTEAFF.

The chain employs TRBV7-9 and TRBJ1-2; D is unclear. Trimming shortened V by 5 bases and J by 6 bases, and 22 bases separated the two germline ends. The length of the CDR3 is 16 residues. Germline V gene lookup returns CDR1 SEHNR and CDR2 FQNEAQ (reference sequence). The CDR3: CASSPEARVREDGYTF. Here the CDR3 DNA reads TGTGCCAGCAGCCCCGAGGCGCGGGTTCGCGAGGATGGCTACACCTTC.

The V and J genes are TRBV27 and TRBJ2-4; 13 nucleotides match TRBD2. Germline V gene lookup returns CDR1 MNHEY and CDR2 SMNVEV (reference sequence). V was clipped by 5 bases and J by 3 bases; unmatched bases: 13. The CDR3 covers 19 residues. CDR3 sequence reads: CASSPYPGLAGVDKNIQYF. CDR3 bases: TGTGCCAGCAGTCCATACCCAGGACTAGCGGGAGTTGACAAAAACATTCAGTACTTC.